This T cell receptor (beta chain) was recovered during a study of cytomegalovirus exposure and HLA in healthy donors. Germline-derived CDR1 and CDR2 are SNHLY and FYNNEI. V lost 5 bases, J lost 3 bases, and 4 bases stayed unmatched. The CDR3 contains 13 residues. TCRdb's copy holds only in-frame clones and misses some; the assay was immunoSEQ multiplex PCR. The sample consists of a few hundred thousand clones, about nine tenths of them appearing once. The source material was PBMCs. The source is a young woman in good health and CMV-seronegative. V and J are TRBV2 and TRBJ2-7, with 7 bases identical to TRBD2. CDR3 region: CASSTSASYEQYF. The CDR3 nucleotides are TGTGCCAGCAGTACTAGCGCGAGCTACGAGCAGTACTTC.